This TCR beta chain was recovered during a study of blood T cells in healthy people across ages. Findings and limits, study-wide: PBMCs went unsorted, and a conclusive naive versus antigen-experienced comparison was therefore prevented. Per-million-T-cell TCR beta diversity fell roughly linearly with age.

This CDR3 has 12 amino acids. V was shortened by 0 bases and J by 8 bases, with 7 bases between the two germline ends. In germline, CDR1 is MGHDK, CDR2 SYGVNS. A remark on this clonotype: Its antigen remains unknown.

Then a second PCR, running about 6 to 12 cycles, was carried out with a sample-barcoded 5' primer and a J-beta primer mix. TCRdb re-called the 5' RACE reads through MiXCR, storing one row per CDR3 protein. The sample contains approximately 800,000 distinct CDR3 sequences, 58% of which appear only once. V is TRBV25-1 and J is TRBJ1-2, with a tentative D call TRBD1 (6 bases). The receptor was derived from a man aged 30-40 years in good health. The sample comprised blood. The CDR3 is CASSEYGGGYTF. The CDR3 DNA is TGTGCCAGCAGTGAATATGGGGGCGGCTACACCTTC.